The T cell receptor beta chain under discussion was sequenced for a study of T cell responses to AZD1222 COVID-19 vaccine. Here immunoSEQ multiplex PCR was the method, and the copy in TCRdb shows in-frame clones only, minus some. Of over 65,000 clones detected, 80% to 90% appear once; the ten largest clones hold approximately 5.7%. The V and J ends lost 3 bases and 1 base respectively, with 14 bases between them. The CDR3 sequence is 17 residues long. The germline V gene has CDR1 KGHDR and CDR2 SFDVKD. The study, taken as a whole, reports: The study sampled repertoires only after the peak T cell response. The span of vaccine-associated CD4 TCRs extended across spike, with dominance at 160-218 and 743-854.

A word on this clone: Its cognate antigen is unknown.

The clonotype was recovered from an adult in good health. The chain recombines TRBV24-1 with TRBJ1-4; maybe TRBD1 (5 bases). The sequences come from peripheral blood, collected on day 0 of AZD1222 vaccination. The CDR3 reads CATSDKTVVLTNEKLFF. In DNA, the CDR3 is TGTGCCACCAGTGATAAGACAGTAGTCTTAACTAATGAAAAACTGTTTTTT.